One sample yielded the 2 T cell receptor beta chains listed below, sequenced in a study of blood T cell repertoires in COVID-19. Sequenced by immunoSEQ multiplex PCR; TCRdb stores in-frame clones only, minus some. The data contain some 200,000 clones, about 79% of them singletons. Sequences were obtained from peripheral blood. The origin of the receptors is a man in his forties or fifties with active or convalescent COVID-19.

CDR3 nucleotide sequence: TGTGCCAGCAGTTACTCGCGGGAGATGAACACTGAAGCTTTCTTT. This translates into CASSYSREMNTEAFF. The chain recombines TRBV6-5 with TRBJ1-1, with D uncertain. CDR3 length: 15 residues. CDR1 and CDR2 from the germline V gene are MNHEY and SVGAGI. V lost 0 bases and J 0 bases, leaving 8 bases between the germline ends.

J is TRBJ2-1 and V is TRBV4-1, with 12 bases identical to TRBD2. Germline CDR1 MGHRA, CDR2 YSYEKL. After removal of 6 bases from V and 1 base from J, the junction contained 4 bases not matched to a gene. CDR3 length: 16 residues. The CDR3 bases are TGCGCCAGCAGGCGGACTAGCGGGGAGTCCTACAATGAGCAGTTCTTC. Protein sequence: CASRRTSGESYNEQFF.